Reported below is one T cell receptor (beta chain). V dropped 2 bases and J dropped 1 base, with 6 bases sitting between them. The CDR3 length is 13 residues. Germline V gene sequence: CDR1 SQVTM, CDR2 ANQGSEA. Repertoires were generated with immunoSEQ multiplex PCR, while TCRdb's copy carries only in-frame clones and drops some. The repertoire has 90,000 to 120,000 clones, around 92% of them found once; the top ten carry over 0.65%. The data were taken from a study of T cell changes during pregnancy in multiple sclerosis. The TCR comes from a female donor in good health, enrolled as a control in a pregnancy study. J is TRBJ1-3 and V is TRBV29-1; D may be TRBD1 (5 bases). The specimen was peripheral blood, collected in the third trimester of pregnancy. The DNA for the CDR3 is TGCAGCGTTGAAAGGGGATCTGGAAACACCATATATTTT. Translation: CSVERGSGNTIYF.